The next 19 T cell receptor beta chains were all read from a single sample in a study of Ad26.COV2.S vaccination and SARS-CoV-2 variants. Indicated treatment: approximately 18 received Ad26.COV2.S at low or high dose, single or two shots; about 5 received placebo; per-sample allocation not given. Samples came from day 63 after the first vaccine or placebo injection. Assay: immunoSEQ multiplex PCR; the TCRdb copy retains only in-frame clones and omits some. Of about 480,000 clones listed, around 85% were seen once; the top ten hold roughly 13%. Specimen: peripheral blood, collected in a trial of Ad26.COV2.S vaccine versus placebo. The origin of the receptors is a person between 18 and 65 years old who received the Ad26.COV2.S COVID-19 vaccine or a placebo.

The V and J genes are TRBV28 and TRBJ1-1, with no clear D. The length of the CDR3 is 13 residues. Between the trimmed V and J ends, which lost 2 bases and 5 bases, there was a span of 9 bases. CDR1 is MDHEN, CDR2 SYDVKM, per germline. DNA of the CDR3: TGTGCCAGCAGTTTAATCACCCGAACTGAAGCTTTCTTT. Its protein product is CASSLITRTEAFF.

The V and J genes are TRBV5-4 and TRBJ2-3, with D unresolved. Trimming took off 4 bases at V and 2 bases at J, with 8 bases between the two ends. CDR1 SGHNT and CDR2 YYREEE come from the germline V gene (reference sequence). This CDR3 comprises 13 residues. The CDR3 DNA reads TGTGCCAGCAGCCCGAAGGTCACAGATACGCAGTATTTT. It yields the protein CASSPKVTDTQYF. Combining the CDR3 with reference TRBV5-4 and TRBJ2-3 gives the whole variable domain ETGVTQSPTHLIKTRGQQVTLRCSSQSGHNTVSWYQQALGQGPQFIFQYYREEENGRGNFPPRFSGLQFPNYSSELNVNALELDDSALYLCASSPKVTDTQYFGPGTRLTVL.

This clone was observed a single time. CDR3 sequence reads: CSVEDLQGQGRSGYTF. The CDR3 DNA reads TGCAGCGTTGAAGACCTACAGGGACAGGGAAGGAGTGGCTACACCTTC. The V and J genes are TRBV29-1 and TRBJ1-2, with TRBD1 matching 9 bases. CDR1 is SQVTM and CDR2 is ANQGSEA in the germline V gene. The CDR3 consists of 16 residues. The V and J ends lost 0 bases and 7 bases, in that order; junction bases with no gene match: 12.

The chain combines TRBV28 with TRBJ2-6, with 8 bases matching TRBD1. The CDR3 extends over 18 amino acids. Germline CDR1 and CDR2: MDHEN and SYDVKM. The trim removed 6 bases at V and 0 bases at J, leaving 10 bases unmatched. The CDR3, as DNA: TGTGCCAGCAGCCCAGGGACAGGTGGGGGCTCTGGGGCCAACGTCCTGACTTTC. It encodes CASSPGTGGGSGANVLTF.

V usage is TRBV5-4 and J usage is TRBJ1-1, with 7 bases identical to TRBD1. V gave up 3 bases and J gave up 2 bases; unmatched junction bases: 10. CDR1 is SGHNT, CDR2 YYREEE, per germline (reference sequence). CDR3 length: 16 residues. CDR3 DNA: TGTGCCAGCAGCTCGGGGACAGCCAGATCCAACACTGAAGCTTTCTTT. It encodes CASSSGTARSNTEAFF.

V usage is TRBV5-8 and J usage is TRBJ2-5; D remains unclear. This CDR3 has 16 amino acids. The V gene's germline CDR1 is SGHTS and CDR2 YDEGEE. Trimming took off 1 base at V and 1 base at J, with 14 bases between the two ends. The CDR3 DNA follows: TGTGCCAGCAGCTTGAAAAACCCTTGGGGCCAAGAGACCCAGTACTTC. It is translated as CASSLKNPWGQETQYF.

The chain employs TRBV29-1 and TRBJ2-3; D might be TRBD2 (6 bases). CDR1 is SQVTM and CDR2 is ANQGSEA in the germline V gene. There are 17 residues in the CDR3. Trimming removed 6 bases from V and 4 bases from J, with 26 bases in between. CDR3 residues: CSVGNFKVASAADTQYF. CDR3 coding DNA: TGCAGCGTCGGCAACTTTAAGGTGGCTAGCGCAGCAGATACGCAGTATTTT.

This chain uses TRBV3-1 (or the pseudogene TRBV3-2) with TRBJ2-1, with D perhaps being TRBD1 or TRBD2 (6 bases each). Germline lookup yields CDR1 LGHDT and CDR2 YNNKEL (reference sequence). Trimming cost V 0 bases and J 4 bases, with 10 bases left between them. This CDR3 has 15 amino acids. CDR3 sequence: CASSQDGGLYNEQFF. CDR3 DNA: TGTGCCAGCAGCCAAGATGGGGGGCTGTACAATGAGCAGTTCTTC.

This chain uses TRBV4-2 with TRBJ2-4, with TRBD2 matching 13 bases. Germline lookup yields CDR1 LGHNA and CDR2 YNFKEQ. The CDR3 loop spans 19 amino acids. Germline trimming cut 5 bases from V and 2 bases from J; bases unmatched to any gene: 12. Written as DNA, the CDR3 is TGTGCCAGCAGCACCCGAGGACTAGCGGGAGTCGGGTCCAAAAACATTCAGTACTTC. It specifies CASSTRGLAGVGSKNIQYF.

This clone appeared a single time. The V call is TRBV5-1, the J call TRBJ1-1, with a tentative D call TRBD1 (6 bases). The CDR3 covers 14 residues. V lost 8 bases, J lost 5 bases, and 19 bases lay in between. CDR1 SGHRS and CDR2 YFSETQ come from the germline V gene. CDR3 region: CASCVGMRGTEAFF. The CDR3 nucleotides are TGCGCCAGTTGCGTGGGAATGAGGGGGACTGAAGCTTTCTTT.

The V and J genes are TRBV7-2 and TRBJ2-1; 7 nucleotides match TRBD2. The CDR3 is 16 amino acids. The V and J ends lost 5 bases and 3 bases, in that order; junction bases with no gene match: 10. Looked up from germline, CDR1 is SGHTA and CDR2 is FQGNSA. CDR3 coding DNA: TGTGCCAGCAGCACGGGGATAAGCGGGAACTACAATGAGCAGTTCTTC. Its protein product is CASSTGISGNYNEQFF.

This clone came up once. For the CDR3, the DNA is TGTGCCAGCAGCTTAGAGGGCGGGTACACAGATACGCAGTATTTT. Amino acids: CASSLEGGYTDTQYF. V gene TRBV7-2 combines with J gene TRBJ2-3, with D maybe TRBD2 (5 bases). The CDR3 runs to 15 residues. The germline CDR1 and CDR2 sequences are SGHTA and FQGNSA. Deletions cut 1 base from V and 2 bases from J, with 10 bases between.

Only a few counts were recorded for this clone. The chain couples TRBV6-2 or TRBV6-3 to TRBJ1-1; TRBD1 is a possible D gene (5 bases). Germline CDR1 MNHEY, CDR2 SVGEGT. V lost 5 bases, J lost 0 bases, and 16 bases lay in between. The CDR3 runs to 16 residues. CDR3 DNA sequence: TGTGCCAGCAGTAGAAGCGGGACGGTCATGAACACTGAAGCTTTCTTT. The encoded protein is CASSRSGTVMNTEAFF.

This sequence joins TRBV23-1 and TRBJ2-2, with no clear D. TRBV23-1 has ORF status, its function being uncertain. V was cut by 2 bases and J by 7 bases, with 2 bases left in between. The CDR3 runs 11 residues. CDR3 amino acids: CASSQVGELFF. CDR3 DNA sequence: TGCGCCAGCAGTCAAGTCGGGGAGCTGTTTTTT.

This chain connects TRBV27 to TRBJ1-2; 8 nucleotides agree with TRBD1. The CDR3 covers 15 residues. From germline, CDR1 is MNHEY and CDR2 SMNVEV (reference sequence). V shed 6 bases and J 8 bases; nucleotides not matched to a gene: 14. The CDR3 here is CASRQQGEEGGGYTF. The CDR3 DNA is TGTGCCAGCAGACAACAGGGGGAAGAGGGGGGCGGCTACACCTTC.

The CDR3 nucleotides read TGTGCCAGCACCCTCGGACAGGGCTACGAGCAGTACTTC. Translated, it gives CASTLGQGYEQYF. The rearrangement uses TRBV6-5 and TRBJ2-7, with 8 bases aligning to TRBD1. This CDR3 is built from 13 residues. Germline lookup yields CDR1 MNHEY and CDR2 SVGAGI. Trimming cost V 7 bases and J 3 bases; bases outside gene matches: 5.

This rearrangement joins TRBV29-1 to TRBJ2-3, with 8 bases lining up with TRBD2. The CDR3 is 13 residues long. Germline-derived CDR1 and CDR2 are SQVTM and ANQGSEA. V dropped 5 bases and J dropped 1; count of bases not matched to a gene: 2. CDR3 amino acids: CSVLTSGTDTQYF. The CDR3 bases are TGCAGCGTTCTGACTAGCGGCACAGATACGCAGTATTTT.

This chain uses TRBV19 with TRBJ2-5; D not resolved. Germline V gene lookup returns CDR1 LNHDA and CDR2 SQIVND (reference sequence). Trimming left V 7 bases short and J 7 bases short, with 13 bases between. The CDR3 consists of 12 residues. DNA of the CDR3: TGTGCCAGTAATCGGAGAGATGGGACCCAGTACTTC. Protein product: CASNRRDGTQYF.

This chain connects TRBV28 to TRBJ1-6; D unresolved. V lost 3 bases and J lost 0, with 9 bases in between. This CDR3 is 16 amino acids long. Germline loops: CDR1 MDHEN, CDR2 SYDVKM. This CDR3 is CASSFASSSYNSPLHF. DNA for the CDR3: TGTGCCAGCAGTTTTGCTTCGAGCTCCTATAATTCACCCCTCCACTTT. The variable domain in full, completed from reference TRBV28 and TRBJ1-6, reads DVKVTQSSRYLVKRTGEKVFLECVQDMDHENMFWYRQDPGLGLRLIYFSYDVKMKEKGDIPEGYSVSREKKERFSLILESASTNQTSMYLCASSFASSSYNSPLHFGNGTRLTVT.